These 5 T cell receptor beta chains were sequenced from one sample in a study of blood T cell repertoires in COVID-19. Assay used: immunoSEQ multiplex PCR; TCRdb lists only in-frame clones, some missing. The repertoire holds tens of thousands of clones, roughly 73% seen once, with roughly a fifth in the top ten. Material: peripheral blood. The receptor source for this set is a human donor in a cohort sampled during active or convalescent COVID-19.

The chain employs TRBV19 and TRBJ1-1, with 9 bases fitting TRBD1. Losses at the gene ends were 6 bases for V and 7 bases for J; bases not matched to a gene: 9. Germline CDR1 reads LNHDA; CDR2 reads SQIVND (reference sequence). The CDR3 spans 14 residues. The CDR3, as DNA: TGTGCCAGTAGCTCGCGGACAGGGGAGAGTGAAGCTTTCTTT. It yields the protein CASSSRTGESEAFF.

The chain joins TRBV19 to TRBJ2-2, with 11 bases identical to TRBD2. Trimming at V came to 5 bases and at J to 3 bases, leaving 2 bases not matched to a gene. Germline assignment: CDR1 LNHDA and CDR2 SQIVND (reference sequence). This CDR3 has 15 residues. CDR3 sequence (DNA): TGTGCCAGTAGTTCTAGCGGGGGGCACACCGGGGAGCTGTTTTTT. Translated, it gives CASSSSGGHTGELFF.

V usage is TRBV5-4 and J usage is TRBJ2-7; no clear D gene. CDR3 length: 13 residues. Trimming took off 4 bases at V and 5 bases at J, with 13 bases between the two ends. Germline loops: CDR1 SGHNT, CDR2 YYREEE (reference sequence). This CDR3 is CASSGPFRNEQYF. CDR3 sequence (DNA): TGTGCCAGCAGCGGCCCCTTCCGCAACGAGCAGTACTTC.

The chain has TRBV9 and TRBJ1-5, with unresolved D. The ends were cut back, 4 bases at V and 6 bases at J, with 14 bases in the middle. Germline CDR1 reads SGDLS; CDR2 reads YYNGEE. This CDR3 is 14 amino acids long. In DNA, the CDR3 is TGTGCCAGCAGCCCCCATGGAGATGGTCAGCCCCAGCATTTT. Amino acid sequence: CASSPHGDGQPQHF.

The chain is built from TRBV28 and TRBJ2-1; 9 nucleotides match TRBD2. Germline V gives CDR1 MDHEN, CDR2 SYDVKM. Trimming cost V 6 bases and J 6 bases; bases outside gene matches: 6. The CDR3 consists of 14 residues. The CDR3 loop is CASRSGGPSNEQFF. For the CDR3, the DNA is TGTGCCAGCAGAAGCGGGGGGCCATCCAATGAGCAGTTCTTC.